These T cell receptor beta chains were read from a single sample in a study of T cell responses to AZD1222 COVID-19 vaccine. Sequenced by immunoSEQ multiplex PCR; TCRdb stores in-frame clones only, minus some. Seen here are about 100,000 clones, 85% to 90% observed once, and the top ten hold about a sixth. The sequenced sample was peripheral blood, obtained on day 0 of AZD1222 vaccination. These receptors were obtained from an adult in good health. Both conserved end residues are part of each CDR3. The D gene is left open where the match is weak. Clone size is shown for a subset of rows, as once, few, many or a class of expanded clone.

d_gene	abundance	v_gene	j_gene	CDR3nt	CDR3aa
.	many	TRBV5-6	TRBJ1-2	TGTGCCAGCAGGACACTGGCCTATGGCTACACCTTC	CASRTLAYGYTF
.	.	TRBV6-5	TRBJ2-3	TGTGCCAGCAGGTCGGGTGGGCCAGATACGCAGTATTTT	CASRSGGPDTQYF
.	.	TRBV30	TRBJ1-2	TGTGCCTGGAGTCCAGGTGTCTATGGCTACACCTTC	CAWSPGVYGYTF
.	.	TRBV20-1	TRBJ1-2	TGCAGTGCTAGCAGGGACTATGGCTACACCTTC	CSASRDYGYTF
.	.	TRBV7-8	TRBJ1-4	TGTGCCAGCAGCTTAGCGCAGGACTCAACTAATGAAAAACTGTTTTTT	CASSLAQDSTNEKLFF
TRBD2	.	TRBV29-1	TRBJ2-1	TGCAGCGTTCGCGGGGGGAACTACAATGAGCAGTTCTTC	CSVRGGNYNEQFF
TRBD1	.	TRBV28	TRBJ2-7	TGTGCCAGCAGAATACCGGGACAGGGAGCCTACGAGCAGTACTTC	CASRIPGQGAYEQYF
TRBD1	.	TRBV28	TRBJ1-4	TGTGCCAGCAATCAGGGGGACGAGGAAAAACTGTTTTTT	CASNQGDEEKLFF
.	.	TRBV18	TRBJ1-3	TGTGCCAGCTCACCACCGGCCAGGAGCTCTGGAAACACCATATATTTT	CASSPPARSSGNTIYF
TRBD2	.	TRBV3-1/TRBV3-2	TRBJ2-1	TGTGCCAGCAGCGTGGGGACTAGCGAGACGAAGCTCTTC	CASSVGTSETKLF
.	.	TRBV27	TRBJ2-7	TGTGCCAGCAGTAAACCCCCGTATAGGGACGAGCAGTACTTC	CASSKPPYRDEQYF
TRBD1	.	TRBV2	TRBJ1-6	TGTGCCAGCAGTGCCGGGACAGGGGGCCGAAATTCACCCCTCCACTTT	CASSAGTGGRNSPLHF
TRBD2	.	TRBV7-9	TRBJ2-1	TGTGCCAGCAGCTTAGCTTCCCTCGGGAGGGGTAATGAGCAGTTCTTC	CASSLASLGRGNEQFF
TRBD1	.	TRBV5-5	TRBJ1-2	TGTGCCAGCAGCTTGGGACAGCCCGAGGGGGCTTATGGCTACACCTTC	CASSLGQPEGAYGYTF
.	.	TRBV10-1	TRBJ2-4	TGCGCCAGCAGTGAGACGGGGTTCGGAAACATTCAGTACTTC	CASSETGFGNIQYF
.	.	TRBV11-2	TRBJ1-1	TGTGCCAGCAGGACCAGGGTTAACACTGAAGCTTTCTTT	CASRTRVNTEAFF
.	.	TRBV7-6	TRBJ2-7	TGTGCCAGCAGCTTAGCGGGACCTTACGAGCAGTACTTC	CASSLAGPYEQYF
TRBD1	.	TRBV6-5	TRBJ1-5	TGTGCCAGCACCCCACAGGGGGTCGGCAATCAGCCCCAGCATTTT	CASTPQGVGNQPQHF
TRBD2	.	TRBV2	TRBJ2-3	TGTGCCAGCAGCCAACTAGCGGATACGCAGTATTTT	CASSQLADTQYF
.	.	TRBV18	TRBJ1-3	TGTGCCAGCTCACCACGAAGGGGCAGAGGCGGAAACACCATATATTTT	CASSPRRGRGGNTIYF
.	.	TRBV27	TRBJ1-2	TGTGCCAGCGGACGGAGGGGGGTAAGCGGCTACACCTTC	CASGRRGVSGYTF
TRBD1	.	TRBV24-1	TRBJ1-1	TGTGCCACCAGTGATTCCACAGGGGGGAGCGCTGAAGCTTTCTTT	CATSDSTGGSAEAFF
TRBD1	.	TRBV3-1/TRBV3-2	TRBJ2-3	TGTGCCAGCAGCCTTGGGACAGTTAGCACAGATACGCAGTATTTT	CASSLGTVSTDTQYF
.	once	TRBV7-9	TRBJ1-2	TGTGCCAGCAGCGACCAGGTCTCTACTGTCTATGGCTACACCTTC	CASSDQVSTVYGYTF
.	.	TRBV10-1	TRBJ2-3	TGCGCCAGCAGTGTGCCGGCTAGCACAGATACGCAGTATTTT	CASSVPASTDTQYF
.	.	TRBV11-2	TRBJ1-1	TGTGCCAGCAGCTCCCGAGTGAACACTGAAGCTTTCTTT	CASSSRVNTEAFF